This T cell receptor beta chain was sequenced for a study of blood T cell repertoires in COVID-19. As for the study in general: Sites across the United States, Italy and Spain contributed samples from acute and convalescent COVID-19.

Generated by immunoSEQ multiplex PCR, the TCRdb table keeps only in-frame clones and is missing some. The sample shows hundreds of thousands of clones, about 87% of them seen only once. With 11 bases removed from V and 2 bases from J, the gap between germline ends came to 19 bases. CDR1 and CDR2 (germline): LNHDA, SQIVND (reference sequence). The CDR3 sequence is 15 residues long. Sequencing used peripheral blood. This receptor was obtained from a man in his 70s with acute or convalescent COVID-19. The chain recombines TRBV19 with TRBJ1-5; D may be TRBD1 (5 bases). The CDR3 loop is CASSSGWGGNQPQHF. DNA of the CDR3: TGTGCCTCCAGTTCGGGTTGGGGGGGCAATCAGCCCCAGCATTTT.